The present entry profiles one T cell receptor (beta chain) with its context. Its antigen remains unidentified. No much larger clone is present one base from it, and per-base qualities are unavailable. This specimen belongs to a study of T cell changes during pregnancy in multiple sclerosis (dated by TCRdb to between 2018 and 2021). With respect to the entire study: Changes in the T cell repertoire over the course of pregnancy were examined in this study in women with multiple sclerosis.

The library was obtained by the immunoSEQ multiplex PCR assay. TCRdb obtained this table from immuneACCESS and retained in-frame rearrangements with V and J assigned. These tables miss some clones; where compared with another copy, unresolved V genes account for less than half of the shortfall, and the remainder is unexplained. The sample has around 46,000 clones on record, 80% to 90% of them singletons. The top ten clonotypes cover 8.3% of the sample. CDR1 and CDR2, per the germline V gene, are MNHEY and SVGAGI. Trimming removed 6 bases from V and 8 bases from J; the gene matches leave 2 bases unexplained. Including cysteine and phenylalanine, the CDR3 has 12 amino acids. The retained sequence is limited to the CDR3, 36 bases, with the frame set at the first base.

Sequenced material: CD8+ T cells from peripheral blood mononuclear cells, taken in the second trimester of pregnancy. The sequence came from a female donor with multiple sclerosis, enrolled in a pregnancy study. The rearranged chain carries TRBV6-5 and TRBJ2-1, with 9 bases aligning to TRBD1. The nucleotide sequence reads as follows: TGTGCCAGCAGGGACAGGGGTCATGAGCAGTTCTTC. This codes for CASRDRGHEQFF.